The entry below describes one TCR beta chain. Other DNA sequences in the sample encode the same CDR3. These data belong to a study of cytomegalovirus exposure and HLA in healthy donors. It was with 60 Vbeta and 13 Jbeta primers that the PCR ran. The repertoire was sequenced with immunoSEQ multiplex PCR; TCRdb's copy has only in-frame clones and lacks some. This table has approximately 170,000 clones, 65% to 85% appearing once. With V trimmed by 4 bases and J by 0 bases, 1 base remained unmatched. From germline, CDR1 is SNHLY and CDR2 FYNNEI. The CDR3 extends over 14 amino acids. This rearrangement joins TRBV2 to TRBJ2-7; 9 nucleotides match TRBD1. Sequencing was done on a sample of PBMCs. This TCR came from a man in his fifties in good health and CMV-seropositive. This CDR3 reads CASSATGGSYEQYF. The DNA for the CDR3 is TGTGCCAGCAGTGCGACAGGGGGCTCCTACGAGCAGTACTTC. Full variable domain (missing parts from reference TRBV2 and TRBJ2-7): EPEVTQTPSHQVTQMGQEVILRCVPISNHLYFYWYRQILGQKVEFLVSFYNNEISEKSEIFDDQFSVERPDGSNFTLKIRSTKLEDSAMYFCASSATGGSYEQYFGPGTRLTVT.